The T cell receptor beta chain described here comes from a study of graft-versus-host responses after intestinal transplantation. Study-level background: Anti-thymocyte globulin served as induction for all recipients, who then took tacrolimus and steroids for about three years.

Using immunoSEQ multiplex PCR, the repertoire was profiled, and TCRdb retains in-frame clones only, with some absent. The top ten clones hold 0.15% to 0.2% of a sample with roughly 89,000 clones, roughly 90% of them seen once. With respect to this clone: Its antigen is as yet unknown.

The V end was cut by 6 bases, the J end by 3 bases, with 26 bases between. CDR3 size: 19 residues. CDR1 is MNHNS and CDR2 is SASEGT in the germline V gene. This chain uses TRBV6-1 with TRBJ2-2, with a possible D match to TRBD2 (5 bases). The sequence derives from a human donor who received an intestinal transplant. This material consisted of unstimulated CD4+ T cells sorted from spleen or lymph node cells, taken before intestinal transplant. The CDR3 DNA reads TGTGCCAGCAGAGAATCAAAGACCGGGAACCTACTATACACCGGGGAGCTGTTTTTT. Translating gives CASRESKTGNLLYTGELFF.